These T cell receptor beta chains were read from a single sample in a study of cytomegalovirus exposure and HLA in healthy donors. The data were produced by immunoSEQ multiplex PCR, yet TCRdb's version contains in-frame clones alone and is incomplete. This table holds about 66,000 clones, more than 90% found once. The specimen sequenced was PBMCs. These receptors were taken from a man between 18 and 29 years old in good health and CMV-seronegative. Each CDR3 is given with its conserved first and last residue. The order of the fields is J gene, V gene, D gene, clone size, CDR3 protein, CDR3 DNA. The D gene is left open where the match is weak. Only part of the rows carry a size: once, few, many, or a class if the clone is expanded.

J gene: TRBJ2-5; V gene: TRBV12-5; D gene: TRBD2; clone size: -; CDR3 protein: CASGLVLGTSGRFQETQYF; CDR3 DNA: TGTGCTAGTGGTTTGGTACTCGGGACTAGCGGGAGGTTCCAAGAGACCCAGTACTTC
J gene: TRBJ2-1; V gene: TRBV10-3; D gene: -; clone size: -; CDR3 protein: CAISDPDSGEANEQFF; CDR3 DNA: TGTGCCATCAGTGACCCCGACTCTGGTGAAGCCAATGAGCAGTTCTTC
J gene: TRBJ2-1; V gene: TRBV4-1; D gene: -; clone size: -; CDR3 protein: CASSHMFGARHNEQFF; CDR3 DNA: TGCGCCAGCAGCCACATGTTTGGAGCTCGCCACAATGAGCAGTTCTTC
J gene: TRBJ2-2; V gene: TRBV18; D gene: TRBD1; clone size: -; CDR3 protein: CASSPPSGQPNTGELFF; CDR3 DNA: TGTGCCAGCTCACCACCGTCGGGACAGCCGAACACCGGGGAGCTGTTTTTT
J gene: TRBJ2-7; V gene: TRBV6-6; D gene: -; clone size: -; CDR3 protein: CASSPGGGTSFYEQYF; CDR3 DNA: TGTGCCAGCAGCCCAGGGGGAGGGACTAGTTTCTACGAGCAGTACTTC
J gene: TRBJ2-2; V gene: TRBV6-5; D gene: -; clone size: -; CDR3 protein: CASRSSGIWDGELFF; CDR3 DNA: TGTGCCAGCAGGAGTAGCGGCATTTGGGACGGGGAGCTGTTTTTT
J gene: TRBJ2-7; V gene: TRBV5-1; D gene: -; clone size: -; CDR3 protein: CASKSSDYYGGYEQYF; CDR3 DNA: TGCGCCAGTAAATCTAGCGACTATTATGGTGGCTACGAGCAGTACTTC
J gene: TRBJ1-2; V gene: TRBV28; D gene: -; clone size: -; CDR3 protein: CASSRGYGYTF; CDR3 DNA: TGTGCCAGCAGCAGAGGATATGGCTACACCTTC
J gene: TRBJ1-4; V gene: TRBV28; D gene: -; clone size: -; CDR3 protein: CASSLLGEATNEKLFF; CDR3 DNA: TGTGCCAGCAGTTTATTAGGGGAAGCAACTAATGAAAAACTGTTTTTT
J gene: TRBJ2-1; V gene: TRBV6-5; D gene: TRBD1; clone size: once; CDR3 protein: CASSYSGTGINEQFF; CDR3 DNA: TGTGCCAGCAGTTACTCGGGGACAGGGATCAATGAGCAGTTCTTC
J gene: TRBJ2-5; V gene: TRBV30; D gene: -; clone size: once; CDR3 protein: CAWSYRVRETQYF; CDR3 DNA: TGTGCCTGGAGTTATCGGGTTCGGGAGACCCAGTACTTC
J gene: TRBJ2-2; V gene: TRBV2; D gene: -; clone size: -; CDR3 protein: CASGGAPGELFF; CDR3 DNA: TGTGCCAGCGGGGGGGCGCCGGGGGAGCTGTTTTTT
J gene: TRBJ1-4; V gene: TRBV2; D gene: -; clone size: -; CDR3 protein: CASSADSIGEKLFF; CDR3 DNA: TGTGCCAGCAGCGCGGACAGTATCGGTGAAAAACTGTTTTTT
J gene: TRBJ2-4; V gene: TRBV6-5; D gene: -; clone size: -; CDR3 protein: CASSPSGRGDIQYF; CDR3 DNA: TGTGCCAGCAGTCCCTCGGGGAGGGGGGACATTCAGTACTTC
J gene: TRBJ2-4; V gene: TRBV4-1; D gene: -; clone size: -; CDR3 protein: CASSQGGRGNIQYF; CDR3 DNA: TGCGCCAGCAGCCAAGGCGGGCGGGGAAACATTCAGTACTTC
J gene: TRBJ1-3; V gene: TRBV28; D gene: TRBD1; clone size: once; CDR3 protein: CASSQTRTGVSDTIYF; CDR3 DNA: TGTGCCAGCAGTCAGACACGGACAGGGGTCTCGGACACCATATATTTT
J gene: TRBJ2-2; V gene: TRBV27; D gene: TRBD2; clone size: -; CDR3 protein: CASATSGSGGELFF; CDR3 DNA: TGTGCCAGCGCCACTAGCGGGAGCGGCGGGGAGCTGTTTTTT
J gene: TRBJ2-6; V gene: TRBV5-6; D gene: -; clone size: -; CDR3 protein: CASSARVSGANVLTF; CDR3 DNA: TGTGCCAGCAGCGCGCGGGTCTCTGGGGCCAACGTCCTGACTTTC
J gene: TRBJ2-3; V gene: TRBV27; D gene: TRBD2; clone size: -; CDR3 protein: CASTPAGGGTDTQYF; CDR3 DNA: TGTGCCAGCACCCCCGCGGGAGGGGGGACAGATACGCAGTATTTT
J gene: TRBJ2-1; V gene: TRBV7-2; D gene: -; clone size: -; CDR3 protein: CASSLTSNEQFF; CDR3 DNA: TGTGCCAGCAGCTTAACTAGCAATGAGCAGTTCTTC
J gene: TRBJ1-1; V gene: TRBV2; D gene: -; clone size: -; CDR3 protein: CASSESVGGTEAFF; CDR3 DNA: TGTGCCAGCAGTGAAAGTGTGGGGGGCACTGAAGCTTTCTTT
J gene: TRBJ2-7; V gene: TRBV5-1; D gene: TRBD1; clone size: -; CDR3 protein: CASTSDRGYEQYF; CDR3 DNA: TGCGCCAGCACCTCGGACAGGGGCTACGAGCAGTACTTC
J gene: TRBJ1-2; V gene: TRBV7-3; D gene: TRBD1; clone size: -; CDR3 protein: CASSTGTEIPYGYTF; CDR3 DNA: TGTGCCAGCAGCACGGGGACAGAGATCCCTTATGGCTACACCTTC
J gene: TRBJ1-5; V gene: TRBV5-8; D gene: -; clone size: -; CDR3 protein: CASYGGDSHNQPQHF; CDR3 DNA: TGTGCCAGCTACGGCGGGGATAGCCACAATCAGCCCCAGCATTTT
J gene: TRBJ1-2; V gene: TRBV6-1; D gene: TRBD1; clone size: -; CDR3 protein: CASSFGQGQGFF; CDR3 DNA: TGTGCCAGCAGCTTCGGACAGGGGCAGGGCTTCTTC
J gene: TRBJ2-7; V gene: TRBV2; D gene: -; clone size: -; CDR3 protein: CASSEGGALGEQYF; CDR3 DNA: TGTGCCAGCAGTGAGGGTGGGGCCTTGGGAGAGCAGTACTTC
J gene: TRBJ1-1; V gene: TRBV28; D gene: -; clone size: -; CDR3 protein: CASKTVMNTEAFF; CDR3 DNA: TGTGCCAGCAAGACAGTTATGAACACTGAAGCTTTCTTT
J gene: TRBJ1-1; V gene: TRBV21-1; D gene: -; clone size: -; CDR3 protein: CASSSRTGWVTEAFF; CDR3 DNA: TGTGCCAGCAGCTCCCGGACAGGGTGGGTCACTGAAGCTTTCTTT
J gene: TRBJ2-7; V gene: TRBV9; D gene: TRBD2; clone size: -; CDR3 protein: CASSVAMGGGIYEQYF; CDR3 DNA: TGTGCCAGCAGCGTAGCTATGGGCGGGGGAATATACGAGCAGTACTTC
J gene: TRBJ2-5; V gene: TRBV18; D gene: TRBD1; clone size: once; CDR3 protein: CASSPLGTVQETQYF; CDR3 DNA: TGTGCCAGCTCACCCCTAGGGACAGTCCAAGAGACCCAGTACTTC
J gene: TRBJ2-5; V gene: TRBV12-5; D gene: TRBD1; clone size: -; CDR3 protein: CASGLGQGETQYF; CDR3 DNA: TGTGCTAGTGGTTTGGGACAGGGAGAGACCCAGTACTTC
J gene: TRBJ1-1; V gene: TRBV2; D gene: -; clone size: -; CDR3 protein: CASSALIGGVEAFF; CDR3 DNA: TGTGCCAGCAGTGCTTTAATAGGAGGGGTTGAAGCTTTCTTT
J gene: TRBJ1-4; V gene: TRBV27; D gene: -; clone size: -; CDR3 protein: CASSEQGQGEKLFF; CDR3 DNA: TGTGCCAGCAGTGAACAGGGTCAGGGTGAAAAACTGTTTTTT
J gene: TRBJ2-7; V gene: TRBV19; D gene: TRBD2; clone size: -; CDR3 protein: CASSIASGAYEQYF; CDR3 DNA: TGTGCCAGTAGTATTGCCAGCGGGGCCTACGAGCAGTACTTC
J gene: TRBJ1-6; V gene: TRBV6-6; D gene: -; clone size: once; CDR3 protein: CASSYSGQGRNSPLHF; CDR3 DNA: TGTGCCAGCAGTTACTCCGGGCAGGGTAGGAATTCACCCCTCCACTTT
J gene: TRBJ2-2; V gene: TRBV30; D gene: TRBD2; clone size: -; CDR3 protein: CAWNLAGFTGELFF; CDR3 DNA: TGTGCCTGGAACCTAGCGGGATTCACCGGGGAGCTGTTTTTT
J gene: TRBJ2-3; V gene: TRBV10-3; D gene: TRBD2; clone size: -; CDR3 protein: CAISESSGRADTQYF; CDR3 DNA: TGTGCCATCAGTGAGTCTAGCGGGAGGGCAGATACGCAGTATTTT
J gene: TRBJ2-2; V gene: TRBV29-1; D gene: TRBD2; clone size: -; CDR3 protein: CSVTSGRALNTGELFF; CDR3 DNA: TGCAGCGTTACGAGCGGGAGGGCCCTGAACACCGGGGAGCTGTTTTTT
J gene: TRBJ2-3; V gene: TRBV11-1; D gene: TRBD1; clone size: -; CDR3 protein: CASSLVRTGSTDTQYF; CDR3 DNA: TGTGCCAGCAGCTTAGTTAGGACAGGGAGCACAGATACGCAGTATTTT
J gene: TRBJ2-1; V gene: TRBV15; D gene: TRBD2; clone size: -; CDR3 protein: CATSRDLASGSYNEQFF; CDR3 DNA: TGTGCCACCAGCAGAGATCTGGCTAGCGGGTCCTACAATGAGCAGTTCTTC
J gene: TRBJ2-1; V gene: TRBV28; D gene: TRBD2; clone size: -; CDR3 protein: CASSLLAGYNEQFF; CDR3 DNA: TGTGCCAGCAGTTTACTAGCGGGATACAATGAGCAGTTCTTC